The 26 T cell receptor beta chains reported below all come from one sample, sequenced in a study of a mutant IDH1 vaccine in newly diagnosed glioma (dated by TCRdb to about 2021). The library relied on the immunoSEQ multiplex PCR assay. TCRdb took this table from immuneACCESS and kept in-frame rearrangements with V and J called. Such tables lack part of the clones; where checked against another copy, unresolved V genes explain under half of the gap, and the rest is unexplained. Present in this sample are around 53,000 clones, around four fifths of which were seen just once. Together, the top ten hold more than 6.5% of the sample. According to the study, the label for this sample's time point signals: week 35, safety follow-up. Each vaccine dose, consisting of 300 ug of a 20-mer mutant IDH1 peptide in Montanide, was administered subcutaneously with topical imiquimod. No cognate antigen is known for these TCRs.

This sample comprised PBMCs, obtained from a glioma patient whose treatment included an IDH1 peptide vaccine. These receptors all stem from a man in his forties with glioma.

The chain uses TRBV7-9 and TRBJ1-2; a weak D match, TRBD1 (6 bases). The germline V gene encodes CDR1 SEHNR and CDR2 FQNEAQ (reference sequence). The CDR3 consists of 17 residues. Deletions cut 1 base from V and 0 bases from J, with 15 bases between. The CDR3: CASSLDGGPYSNYGYTF. In DNA form, the CDR3 reads TGTGCCAGCAGCTTAGACGGGGGGCCTTATTCTAACTATGGCTACACCTTC.

This rearrangement joins TRBV5-5 to TRBJ1-1, with D unclear. Deletions cut 4 bases from V and 4 bases from J, with 11 bases between. CDR1 and CDR2 from the germline V gene are SGHKS and YYEKEE (reference sequence). The length of the CDR3 is 13 residues. CDR3 nucleotides: TGTGCCAGCAGCCCTCACCCGGGCACTGAAGCTTTCTTT. Translating gives CASSPHPGTEAFF. Full variable domain (remainder filled in from reference TRBV5-5 and TRBJ1-1): DAGVTQSPTHLIKTRGQQVTLRCSPISGHKSVSWYQQVLGQGPQFIFQYYEKEERGRGNFPDRFSARQFPNYSSELNVNALLLGDSALYLCASSPHPGTEAFFGQGTRLTVV.

The gene calls are TRBV5-1 and TRBJ2-7, with D possibly being TRBD1 (5 bases). In germline, CDR1 is SGHRS, CDR2 YFSETQ. The CDR3 extends over 13 amino acids. Trimming left V 2 bases short and J 6 bases short, with 12 bases between. The CDR3 nucleotides read TGCGCCAGCAGCTTTACAGGATTAGGCGAGCAGTACTTC. Encoded protein: CASSFTGLGEQYF. Supplemented by reference TRBV5-1 and TRBJ2-7, the full variable domain reads KAGVTQTPRYLIKTRGQQVTLSCSPISGHRSVSWYQQTPGQGLQFLFEYFSETQRNKGNFPGRFSGRQFSNSRSEMNVSTLELGDSALYLCASSFTGLGEQYFGPGTRLTVT.

CDR3 sequence: CASSAPPRDQPQHF. The CDR3 DNA reads TGTGCCAGCAGCGCCCCCCCCAGGGACCAGCCCCAGCATTTT. This chain connects TRBV2 to TRBJ1-5, with D perhaps TRBD1 (5 bases). This CDR3 has 14 residues. Germline-derived CDR1 and CDR2 are SNHLY and FYNNEI. V dropped 6 bases and J dropped 7 bases, with 16 bases sitting between them.

The J gene is TRBJ1-4, the V gene TRBV5-1; D gene uncertain. With 4 bases removed from V and 4 bases from J, the gap between germline ends came to 17 bases. Germline CDR1 reads SGHRS; CDR2 reads YFSETQ. The CDR3 extends over 16 amino acids. CDR3 residues: CASSPSPADYNEKLFF. DNA of the CDR3: TGCGCCAGCAGCCCCTCCCCGGCGGATTATAATGAAAAACTGTTTTTT. Using reference TRBV5-1 and TRBJ1-4 for the parts outside the CDR3, the full variable domain is KAGVTQTPRYLIKTRGQQVTLSCSPISGHRSVSWYQQTPGQGLQFLFEYFSETQRNKGNFPGRFSGRQFSNSRSEMNVSTLELGDSALYLCASSPSPADYNEKLFFGSGTQLSVL.

The chain couples TRBV5-1 to TRBJ2-1, with TRBD1 matching 11 bases. This CDR3 comprises 14 residues. Germline CDR1 and CDR2: SGHRS and YFSETQ. V was pared by 3 bases and J by 6 bases, with 2 bases of the junction left unmatched. CDR3 sequence reads: CASSSGTGGNEQFF. The CDR3 bases are TGCGCCAGCAGCTCGGGGACAGGGGGCAATGAGCAGTTCTTC.

V gene TRBV19 combines with J gene TRBJ2-1, with 7 positions matching TRBD2. J gave up 10 bases and V 0 bases, and 6 bases lay outside the gene matches. Germline lookup yields CDR1 LNHDA and CDR2 SQIVND (reference sequence). The CDR3 totals 14 residues. CDR3 residues: CASSIDLEAGEQFF. CDR3 DNA sequence: TGTGCCAGTAGTATAGATCTGGAAGCGGGGGAGCAGTTCTTC.

This clone was picked up one time. The gene calls are TRBV14 and TRBJ1-6; TRBD1 aligns across 10 bases. The CDR3 runs to 13 residues. Germline V gives CDR1 SGHDN, CDR2 FVKESK. V shed 4 bases, J shed 10 bases, and the junction held 1 base outside the gene matches. This chain's CDR3 is CASSRDRGSPLHF. The CDR3 coding sequence is TGTGCCAGCAGCCGGGACAGGGGATCACCCCTCCACTTT.

The chain employs TRBV5-6 and TRBJ2-7; 11 bases line up with TRBD1. There are 15 residues in the CDR3. Losses at the gene ends were 2 bases for V and 6 bases for J; bases not matched to a gene: 7. The germline gives CDR1 SGHDT, CDR2 YYEEEE. CDR3 nucleotides: TGTGCCAGCAGCTTCTCAGGGACAGGGGGGGTCGAGCAGTACTTC. It yields the protein CASSFSGTGGVEQYF.

V usage is TRBV6-1 and J usage is TRBJ1-3, with D possibly matching TRBD1 (5 bases). Germline CDR1 MNHNS, CDR2 SASEGT. Trimming took 6 bases from V and 0 from J, leaving 12 bases between them. This CDR3 spans 15 amino acids. CDR3 nucleotide sequence: TGTGCCAGCAGGTGGGACCGCAGCTCTGGAAACACCATATATTTT. Translation: CASRWDRSSGNTIYF.

The chain uses TRBV5-1 and TRBJ1-4; TRBD1 matches at 8 bases. The CDR3 is made up of 15 amino acids. The ends lost 4 bases at V and 2 bases at J; junction bases unmatched: 4. Germline values: CDR1 SGHRS, CDR2 YFSETQ. Here the CDR3 DNA reads TGCGCCAGCAGCCAGACAGGGGTGACTAATGAAAAACTGTTTTTT. Its protein product is CASSQTGVTNEKLFF.

J is TRBJ2-1 and V is TRBV7-9, with D uncertain. CDR3 length equals 15 residues. The germline CDR1 and CDR2 sequences are SEHNR and FQNEAQ (reference sequence). Trimming removed 2 bases from V and 0 bases from J, with 8 bases in between. CDR3 DNA: TGTGCCAGCAGCTTATGGGGTAGCTCCTACAATGAGCAGTTCTTC. This translates into CASSLWGSSYNEQFF.

The chain couples TRBV7-8 to TRBJ2-5; tentatively, D is TRBD1 (6 bases). CDR1 and CDR2 from the germline V gene are SGHVS and FQNEAQ. V lost 5 bases to trimming and J lost 2 bases, with 9 bases between them. The CDR3 extends over 13 amino acids. CDR3 protein: CASSLGQQETQYF. In nucleotides, the CDR3 is TGTGCCAGCAGCCTAGGACAGCAAGAGACCCAGTACTTC. The entire variable domain, with the rest obtained from reference TRBV7-8 and TRBJ2-5, is as follows: GAGVSQSPRYKVAKRGQDVALRCDPISGHVSLFWYQQALGQGPEFLTYFQNEAQLDKSGLPSDRFFAERPEGSVSTLKIQRTQQEDSAVYLCASSLGQQETQYFGPGTRLLVL.

The count of this clone is one. CDR3 region: CASSPRRGSYNEQFF. The CDR3 DNA follows: TGCGCCAGCAGCCCAAGGAGGGGATCCTACAATGAGCAGTTCTTC. The chain combines TRBV5-1 with TRBJ2-1; possible D gene TRBD2, 6 bases. The CDR3 is made up of 15 amino acids. The V end was cut by 4 bases, the J end by 1 base, with 12 bases between. Germline CDR1 and CDR2: SGHRS and YFSETQ.

The J gene is TRBJ1-1, the V gene TRBV29-1; D is ambiguous. The CDR3 spans 11 residues. Looked up from germline, CDR1 is SQVTM and CDR2 is ANQGSEA. Between the trimmed V and J ends, which lost 4 bases and 5 bases, there was a span of 8 bases. The CDR3 spells CSVGSATEAFF. DNA for the CDR3: TGCAGCGTTGGTTCGGCTACTGAAGCTTTCTTT.

This rearrangement joins TRBV15 to TRBJ2-4; D is unresolved. Germline V gene sequence: CDR1 LNHNV, CDR2 YYDKDF (reference sequence). This CDR3 region has 14 residues. Trimming removed 3 bases from V and 8 bases from J, with 14 bases in between. The CDR3 sequence is CATSRATRLHIQYF. The CDR3 nucleotides read TGTGCCACCAGCAGGGCGACTCGTTTGCACATTCAGTACTTC.

The chain couples TRBV7-2 to TRBJ2-3, with 10 bases matching TRBD1. J was trimmed by 5 bases and V by 5 bases; bases with no gene match: 7. Germline V gene lookup returns CDR1 SGHTA and CDR2 FQGNSA. This CDR3 comprises 15 residues. The CDR3 region is CASSPGTGVVDTQYF. For the CDR3, the DNA is TGTGCCAGCAGCCCCGGGACAGGGGTGGTAGATACGCAGTATTTT.

The chain recombines TRBV6-5 with TRBJ1-2, with D perhaps matching TRBD1 (5 bases). CDR3 length: 15 residues. Germline CDR1 and CDR2: MNHEY and SVGAGI. Trimming took off 0 bases at V and 4 bases at J, with 12 bases between the two ends. The CDR3 sequence: CASSYSHGGGYGYTF. CDR3 DNA: TGTGCCAGCAGTTACTCACACGGGGGAGGCTATGGCTACACCTTC.

This clone was observed a few times. V is TRBV7-6 and J is TRBJ1-2, with TRBD1 identical over 8 bases. This CDR3 has 14 residues. Germline V CDR1 and CDR2: SGHVS, FNYEAQ. Losses at the gene ends were 5 bases for V and 4 bases for J; bases not matched to a gene: 6. In nucleotides, the CDR3 is TGTGCCAGCAGCCCGGGACAGGAATTCTATGGCTACACCTTC. Protein product: CASSPGQEFYGYTF.

The chain uses TRBV5-1 and TRBJ2-7; D is possibly TRBD1 (5 bases). This CDR3 is 15 amino acids long. The V end was cut by 4 bases, the J end by 5 bases, with 19 bases between. From germline, CDR1 is SGHRS and CDR2 YFSETQ. The CDR3 nucleotides are TGCGCCAGCAGCAAAGAACAGGTTCTGGTCGACGAGCAGTACTTC. Encoded protein: CASSKEQVLVDEQYF.

This clone occurred a few times. For the CDR3, the DNA is TGCAGCTCCGAAGGTAGGGGGCTGAACACTGAAGCTTTCTTT. It specifies CSSEGRGLNTEAFF. This chain uses TRBV29-1 with TRBJ1-1; TRBD1 matches 7 bases. Germline CDR1 is SQVTM and CDR2 is ANQGSEA. This CDR3 is built from 14 residues. V gave up 8 bases and J gave up 0 bases; unmatched junction bases: 9.

This clone has a single count. This rearrangement joins TRBV7-2 to TRBJ1-6; 9 bases are shared with TRBD1. The ends lost 4 bases at V and 9 bases at J; junction bases unmatched: 7. The CDR3 consists of 15 residues. Germline V gene data show CDR1 as SGHTA and CDR2 as FQGNSA. The CDR3 loop is CASSSGQGLSSPLHF. The CDR3 DNA sequence: TGTGCCAGCAGCTCGGGACAGGGTTTGTCTTCACCCCTCCACTTT. Full variable domain (rest looked up from reference TRBV7-2 and TRBJ1-6): GAGVSQSPSNKVTEKGKDVELRCDPISGHTALYWYRQSLGQGLEFLIYFQGNSAPDKSGLPSDRFSAERTGGSVSTLTIQRTQQEDSAVYLCASSSGQGLSSPLHFGNGTRLTVT.

V and J are TRBV18 and TRBJ1-2; 7 bases are a match to TRBD1. This CDR3 contains 15 residues. CDR1 is KGHSH, CDR2 LQKENI, per germline. V trimming: 3 bases; J trimming: 3 bases; junction bases outside the gene matches: 7. The CDR3 reads CASSPQGVSDYGYTF. The CDR3 nucleotides are TGTGCCAGCTCACCCCAGGGGGTCTCAGACTATGGCTACACCTTC.

V and J are TRBV14 and TRBJ1-6, with D possibly being TRBD1 (5 bases). The CDR3 consists of 15 residues. CDR1 is SGHDN and CDR2 is FVKESK in the germline V gene. Trimming shortened V by 4 bases and J by 10 bases, and 17 bases separated the two germline ends. The CDR3, as DNA: TGTGCCAGCAGCCTTTCGACAGTGGGTCGGTCACCCCTCCACTTT. Residues: CASSLSTVGRSPLHF.

CDR3 sequence: CASSLPRGRDTQYF. For the CDR3, the DNA is TGCGCCAGCAGCTTGCCCAGGGGCAGGGATACGCAGTATTTT. The gene calls are TRBV5-1 and TRBJ2-3, with D tentatively TRBD1 (6 bases). Germline V gene data show CDR1 as SGHRS and CDR2 as YFSETQ. The CDR3 is 14 residues long. V lost 1 base and J 6 bases, leaving 12 bases between the germline ends.

The chain has TRBV7-8 and TRBJ1-1, with D perhaps TRBD1 (6 bases). CDR3 length: 16 residues. Trimming removed 3 bases at V and 3 bases at J, with 17 bases between. Germline V gene sequence: CDR1 SGHVS, CDR2 FQNEAQ. CDR3 residues: CASSLDFQGTDTEAFF. DNA of the CDR3: TGTGCCAGCAGCTTGGACTTCCAGGGGACGGACACTGAAGCTTTCTTT.